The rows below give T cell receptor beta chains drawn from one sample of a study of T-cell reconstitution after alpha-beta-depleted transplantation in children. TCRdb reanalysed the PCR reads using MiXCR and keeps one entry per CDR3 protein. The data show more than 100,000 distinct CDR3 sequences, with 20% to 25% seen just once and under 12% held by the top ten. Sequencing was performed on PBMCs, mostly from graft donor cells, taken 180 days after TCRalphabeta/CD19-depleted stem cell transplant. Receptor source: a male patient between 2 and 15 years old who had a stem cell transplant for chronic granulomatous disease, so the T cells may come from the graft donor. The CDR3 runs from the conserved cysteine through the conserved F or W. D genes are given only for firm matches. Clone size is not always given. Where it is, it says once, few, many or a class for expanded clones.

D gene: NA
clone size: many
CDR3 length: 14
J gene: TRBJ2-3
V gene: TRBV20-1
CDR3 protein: CSARGEVGARSQYF
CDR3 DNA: TGCAGTGCTAGAGGAGAGGTGGGGGCGAGGTCGCAGTATTTT

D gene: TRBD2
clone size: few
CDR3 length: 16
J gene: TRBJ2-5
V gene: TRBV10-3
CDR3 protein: CAISESRTSGEETQYF
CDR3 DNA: TGTGCCATCAGTGAGTCGAGAACTAGCGGGGAAGAGACCCAGTACTTC

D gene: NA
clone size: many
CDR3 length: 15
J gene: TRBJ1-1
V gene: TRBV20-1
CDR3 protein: CSARDQGSQNTEAFF
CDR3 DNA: TGCAGTGCTAGAGATCAGGGGTCTCAGAACACTGAAGCTTTCTTT

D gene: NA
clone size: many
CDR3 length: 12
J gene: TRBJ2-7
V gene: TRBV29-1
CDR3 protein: CSVLTPKLGQYF
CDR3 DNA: TGCAGCGTTCTTACCCCTAAACTGGGGCAGTACTTC

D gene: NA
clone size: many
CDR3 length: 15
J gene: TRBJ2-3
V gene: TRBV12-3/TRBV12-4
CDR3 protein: CASSLKLDSTDTQYF
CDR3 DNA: TGTGCCAGCAGTTTAAAGCTGGATAGCACAGATACGCAGTATTTT

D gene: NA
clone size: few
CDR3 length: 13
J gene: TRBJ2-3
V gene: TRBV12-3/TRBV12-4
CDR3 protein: CASSHSWEDTQYF
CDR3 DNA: TGTGCCAGCAGTCACTCCTGGGAAGATACGCAGTATTTT

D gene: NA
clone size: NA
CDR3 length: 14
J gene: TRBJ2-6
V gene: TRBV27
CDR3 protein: CASSHISGANVLTF
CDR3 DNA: TGTGCCAGCAGTCATATCTCTGGGGCCAACGTCCTGACTTTC

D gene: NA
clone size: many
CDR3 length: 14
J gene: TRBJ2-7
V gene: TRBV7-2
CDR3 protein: CASSLSLVIHEQYF
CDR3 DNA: TGTGCCAGCAGCTTAAGCCTAGTCATCCACGAGCAGTACTTC

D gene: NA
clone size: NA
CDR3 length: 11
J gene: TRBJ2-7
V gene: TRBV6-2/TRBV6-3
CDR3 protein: CASSNTYEQYF
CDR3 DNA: TGTGCCAGCAGCAACACGTACGAGCAGTACTTC

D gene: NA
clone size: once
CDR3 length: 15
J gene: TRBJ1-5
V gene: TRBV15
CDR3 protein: CATSRDRGANQPQHF
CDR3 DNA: TGTGCCACCAGCAGAGATCGGGGAGCCAATCAGCCCCAGCATTTT

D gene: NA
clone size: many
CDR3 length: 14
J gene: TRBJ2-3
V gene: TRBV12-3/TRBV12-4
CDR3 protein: CASSPVGSRDTQYF
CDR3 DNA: TGTGCCAGCAGTCCCGTGGGCTCGCGAGATACGCAGTATTTT

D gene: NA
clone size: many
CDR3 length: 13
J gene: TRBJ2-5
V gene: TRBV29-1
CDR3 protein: CSVGFGLGETQYF
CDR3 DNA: TGCAGCGTTGGATTCGGACTCGGAGAGACCCAGTACTTC

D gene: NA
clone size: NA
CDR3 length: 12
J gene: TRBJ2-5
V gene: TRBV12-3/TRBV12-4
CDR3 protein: CASSVYQETQYF
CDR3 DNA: TGTGCCAGCAGCGTATACCAAGAGACCCAGTACTTC

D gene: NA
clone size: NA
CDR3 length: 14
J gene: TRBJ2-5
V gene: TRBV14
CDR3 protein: CASSQVKGRETQYF
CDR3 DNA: TGTGCCAGCAGCCAAGTTAAGGGAAGGGAGACCCAGTACTTC

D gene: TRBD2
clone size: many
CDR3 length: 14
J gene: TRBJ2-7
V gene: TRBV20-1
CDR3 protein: CSAPSSGSSYEQYF
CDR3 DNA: TGCAGTGCCCCTTCTAGCGGGAGCAGTTACGAGCAGTACTTC

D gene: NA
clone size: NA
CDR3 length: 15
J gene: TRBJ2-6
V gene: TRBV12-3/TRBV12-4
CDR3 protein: CASTLTSSGANVLTF
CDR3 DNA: TGTGCCAGCACCCTGACCAGCTCTGGGGCCAACGTCCTGACTTTC

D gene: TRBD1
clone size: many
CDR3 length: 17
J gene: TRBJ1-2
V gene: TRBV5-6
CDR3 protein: CASSADRGPGGYYGYTF
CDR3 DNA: TGTGCCAGCAGCGCGGACAGGGGTCCCGGGGGATATTATGGCTACACCTTC

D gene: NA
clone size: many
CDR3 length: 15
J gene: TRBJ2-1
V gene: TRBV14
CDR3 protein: CASSQEPKLLNEQFF
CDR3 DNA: TGTGCCAGCAGCCAAGAGCCCAAGCTCCTCAATGAGCAGTTCTTC

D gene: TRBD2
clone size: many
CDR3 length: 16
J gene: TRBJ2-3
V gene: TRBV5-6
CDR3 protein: CASSLAGTSGTDTQYF
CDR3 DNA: TGTGCCAGCAGCTTGGCGGGGACTAGCGGCACAGATACGCAGTATTTT

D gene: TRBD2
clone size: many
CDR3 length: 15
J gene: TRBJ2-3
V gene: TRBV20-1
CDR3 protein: CSATPLAGSTDTQYF
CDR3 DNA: TGCAGTGCTACGCCCCTAGCGGGTAGCACAGATACGCAGTATTTT

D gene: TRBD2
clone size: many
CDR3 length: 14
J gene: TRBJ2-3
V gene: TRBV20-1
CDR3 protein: CSGQTSGRGDTQYF
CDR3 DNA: TGCAGTGGACAGACTAGCGGGAGAGGAGATACGCAGTATTTT

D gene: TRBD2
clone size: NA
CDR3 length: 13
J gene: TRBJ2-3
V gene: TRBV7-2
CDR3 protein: CASRPSGTDTQYF
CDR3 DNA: TGTGCCAGCAGACCTAGCGGGACAGATACGCAGTATTTT

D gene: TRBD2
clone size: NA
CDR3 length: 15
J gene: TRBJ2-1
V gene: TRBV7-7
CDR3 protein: CASSPQGLAGDEQFF
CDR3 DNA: TGTGCCAGCAGCCCCCAAGGACTAGCGGGAGATGAGCAGTTCTTC

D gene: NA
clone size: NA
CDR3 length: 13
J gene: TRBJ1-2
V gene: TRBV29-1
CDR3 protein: CSVVAGTGYGYTF
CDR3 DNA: TGCAGCGTTGTTGCCGGGACGGGCTATGGCTACACCTTC

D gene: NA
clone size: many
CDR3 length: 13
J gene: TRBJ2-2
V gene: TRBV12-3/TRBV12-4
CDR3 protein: CASSRKGERELFF
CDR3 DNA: TGTGCCAGCAGCCGGAAGGGCGAGAGGGAGCTGTTTTTT

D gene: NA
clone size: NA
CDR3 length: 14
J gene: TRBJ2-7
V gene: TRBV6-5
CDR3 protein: CASSYSVHTHEQYF
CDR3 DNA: TGTGCCAGCAGTTACTCTGTGCATACCCACGAGCAGTACTTC

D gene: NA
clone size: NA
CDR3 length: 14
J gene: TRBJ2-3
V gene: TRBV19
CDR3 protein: CASSIGTTTDTQYF
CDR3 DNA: TGTGCCAGTAGTATAGGAACCACCACAGATACGCAGTATTTT

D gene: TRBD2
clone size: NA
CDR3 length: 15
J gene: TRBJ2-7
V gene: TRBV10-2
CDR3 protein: CASSGGTSGIGEQYF
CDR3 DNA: TGCGCCAGCAGTGGAGGGACTAGCGGGATTGGTGAGCAGTACTTC

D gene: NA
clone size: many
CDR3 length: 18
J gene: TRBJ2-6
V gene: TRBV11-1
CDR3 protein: CASSLKSLQGSGANVLTF
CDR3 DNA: TGTGCCAGCAGCCTCAAAAGCCTACAGGGTAGTGGGGCCAACGTCCTGACTTTC

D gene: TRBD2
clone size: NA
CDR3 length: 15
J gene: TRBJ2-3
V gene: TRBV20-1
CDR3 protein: CSASVAGGFTDTQYF
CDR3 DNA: TGCAGTGCTAGTGTAGCGGGGGGGTTCACAGATACGCAGTATTTT

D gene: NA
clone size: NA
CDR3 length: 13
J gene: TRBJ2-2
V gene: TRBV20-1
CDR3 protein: CSARQVNTGELFF
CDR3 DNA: TGCAGTGCCCGCCAGGTGAACACCGGGGAGCTGTTTTTT

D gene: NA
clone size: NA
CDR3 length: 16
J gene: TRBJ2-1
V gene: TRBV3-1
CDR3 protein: CATCPVGGGLYNEQFF
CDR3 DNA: TGTGCCACCTGCCCCGTAGGAGGCGGGCTGTACAATGAGCAGTTCTTC

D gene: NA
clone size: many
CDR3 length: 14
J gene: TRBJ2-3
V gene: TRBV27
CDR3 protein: CASPSGAESDTQYF
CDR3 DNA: TGTGCCAGCCCGAGTGGGGCCGAATCAGATACGCAGTATTTT

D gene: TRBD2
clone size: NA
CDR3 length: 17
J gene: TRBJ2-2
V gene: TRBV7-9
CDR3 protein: CASSLVSAGVNTGELFF
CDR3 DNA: TGTGCCAGCAGCTTAGTTTCTGCGGGGGTTAACACCGGGGAGCTGTTTTTT

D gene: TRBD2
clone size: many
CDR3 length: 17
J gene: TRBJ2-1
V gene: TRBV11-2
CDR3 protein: CASSFEGGGATYNEQFF
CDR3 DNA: TGTGCCAGCAGCTTTGAAGGCGGGGGGGCAACCTACAATGAGCAGTTCTTC

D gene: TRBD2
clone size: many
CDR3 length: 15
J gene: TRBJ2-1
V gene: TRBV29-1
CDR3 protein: CSAGRGLAGNNEQFF
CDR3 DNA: TGCAGCGCCGGAAGGGGGCTAGCGGGGAACAATGAGCAGTTCTTC

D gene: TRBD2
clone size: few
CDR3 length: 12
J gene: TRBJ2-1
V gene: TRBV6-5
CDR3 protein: CASVGGNNEQFF
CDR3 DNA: TGTGCCAGCGTCGGGGGGAACAATGAGCAGTTCTTC

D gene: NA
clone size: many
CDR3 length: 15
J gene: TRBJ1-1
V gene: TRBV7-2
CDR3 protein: CASSLASQLNTEAFF
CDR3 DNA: TGTGCCAGCAGCTTAGCTAGCCAGTTGAACACTGAAGCTTTCTTT

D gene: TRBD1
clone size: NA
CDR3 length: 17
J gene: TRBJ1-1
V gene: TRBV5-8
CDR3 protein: CASSLKPGQGARTEAFF
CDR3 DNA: TGTGCCAGCAGCCTAAAACCCGGACAGGGGGCGAGGACTGAAGCTTTCTTT

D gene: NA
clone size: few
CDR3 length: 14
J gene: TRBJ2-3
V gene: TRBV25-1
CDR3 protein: CASIGVGSRNTQYF
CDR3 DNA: TGTGCCAGCATTGGGGTTGGCTCAAGAAATACGCAGTATTTT

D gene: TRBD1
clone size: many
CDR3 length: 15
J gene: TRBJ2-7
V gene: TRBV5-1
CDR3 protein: CASSLSRTGVYEQYF
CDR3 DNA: TGCGCCAGCAGCTTATCTAGGACAGGAGTCTACGAGCAGTACTTC

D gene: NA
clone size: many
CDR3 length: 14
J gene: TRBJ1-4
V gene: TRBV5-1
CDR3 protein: CASSYNRNNEKLFF
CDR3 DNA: TGCGCCAGCAGCTATAACCGGAATAATGAAAAACTGTTTTTT

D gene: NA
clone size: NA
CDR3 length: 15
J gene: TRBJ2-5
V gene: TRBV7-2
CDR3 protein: CASSLATGSFGTQYF
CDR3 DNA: TGTGCCAGCAGCTTAGCGACGGGTTCGTTTGGGACCCAGTACTTC

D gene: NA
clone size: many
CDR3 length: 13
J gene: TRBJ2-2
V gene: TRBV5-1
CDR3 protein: CASSLANTGELFF
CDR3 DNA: TGCGCCAGCAGCTTGGCAAACACCGGGGAGCTGTTTTTT

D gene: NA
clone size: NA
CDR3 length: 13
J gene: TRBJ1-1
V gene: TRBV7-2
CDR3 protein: CASSSYGQNKAFF
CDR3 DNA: TGTGCCAGCAGCTCATATGGACAAAACAAAGCTTTCTTT

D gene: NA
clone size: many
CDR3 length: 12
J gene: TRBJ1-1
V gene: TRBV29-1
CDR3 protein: CSGFRVFGEAFF
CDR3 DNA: TGCAGCGGATTCCGGGTATTCGGTGAAGCTTTCTTT

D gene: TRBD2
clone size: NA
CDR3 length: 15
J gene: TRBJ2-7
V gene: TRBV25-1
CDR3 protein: CASSELSGESYEQYF
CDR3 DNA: TGTGCCAGCAGTGAACTGAGCGGGGAGTCCTACGAGCAGTACTTC

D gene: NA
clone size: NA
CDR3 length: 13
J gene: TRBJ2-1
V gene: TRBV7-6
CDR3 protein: CASSLMVGNEQFF
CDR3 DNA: TGTGCCAGCAGCTTAATGGTAGGAAATGAGCAGTTCTTC

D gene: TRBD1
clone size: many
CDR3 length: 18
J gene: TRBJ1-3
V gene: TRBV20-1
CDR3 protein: CSARAADRALSSGNTIYF
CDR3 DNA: TGCAGTGCTAGAGCCGCCGACAGGGCACTTAGCTCTGGAAACACCATATATTTT

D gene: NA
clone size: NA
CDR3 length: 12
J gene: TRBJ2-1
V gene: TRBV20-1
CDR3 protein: CSARLSYNEQFF
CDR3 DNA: TGCAGTGCTAGACTTTCTTACAATGAGCAGTTCTTC

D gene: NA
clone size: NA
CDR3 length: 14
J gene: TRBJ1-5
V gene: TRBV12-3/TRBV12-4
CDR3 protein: CASSLDRGVQPQHF
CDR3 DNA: TGTGCCAGCAGTTTAGATAGGGGTGTTCAGCCCCAGCATTTT

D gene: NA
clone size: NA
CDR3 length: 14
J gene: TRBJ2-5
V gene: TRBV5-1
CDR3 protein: CASSLRDLQETQYF
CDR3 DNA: TGCGCCAGCAGCTTGCGGGACCTACAAGAGACCCAGTACTTC

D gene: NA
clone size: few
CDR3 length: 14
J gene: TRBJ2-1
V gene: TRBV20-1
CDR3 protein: CSASQPIGYNEQFF
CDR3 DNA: TGCAGTGCTAGCCAACCCATCGGTTACAATGAGCAGTTCTTC

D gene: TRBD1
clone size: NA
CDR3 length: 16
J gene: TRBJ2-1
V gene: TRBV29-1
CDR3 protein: CSVGRYGQGTHNEQFF
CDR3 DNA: TGCAGCGTGGGGCGATATGGACAGGGTACTCATAATGAGCAGTTCTTC

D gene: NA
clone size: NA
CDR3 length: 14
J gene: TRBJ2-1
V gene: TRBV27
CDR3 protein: CASTPGTWGDEQFF
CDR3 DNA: TGTGCCAGCACTCCAGGGACCTGGGGCGATGAGCAGTTCTTC

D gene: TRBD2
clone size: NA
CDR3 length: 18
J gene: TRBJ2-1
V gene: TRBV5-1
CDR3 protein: CASSSPGLAGVSHNEQFF
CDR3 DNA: TGCGCCAGCAGCTCGCCCGGACTAGCGGGAGTATCCCACAATGAGCAGTTCTTC

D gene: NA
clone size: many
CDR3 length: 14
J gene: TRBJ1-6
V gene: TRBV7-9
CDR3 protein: CASSRQQPNSPLHF
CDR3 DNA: TGTGCCAGCAGCCGACAGCAACCTAATTCACCCCTCCACTTT